The rows below give T cell receptor beta chains drawn from one sample of a study of cytomegalovirus exposure and HLA in healthy donors. The protocol was immunoSEQ multiplex PCR, while the TCRdb copy is restricted to in-frame clones and leaves out a portion. The table gives tens of thousands of clones; the top ten clones make up 15% to 20% of it. The sample was PBMCs. These receptor sequences come from a male donor in good health and CMV-seropositive. The CDR3 runs from the conserved cysteine through the conserved F or W. D genes are given only for firm matches.

j_call v_call d_call cdr3_nt cdr3_aa
TRBJ1-1 TRBV28 . TGTGCCAGCAGTTTAACAGTGAACACTGAAGCTTTCTTT CASSLTVNTEAFF
TRBJ1-6 TRBV5-1 . TGCGCCAGCAGCGTACTAGGTTCACCCCTCCACTTT CASSVLGSPLHF
TRBJ1-1 TRBV30 TRBD1 TGTGCCGGCCGGGACAGGGGATGGGGAACTGAAGCTTTCTTT CAGRDRGWGTEAFF
TRBJ2-6 TRBV18 . TGTGCCAGCTCGGGGCAGACCTCTGGGGCCAACGTCCTGACTTTC CASSGQTSGANVLTF
TRBJ1-1 TRBV7-6 . TGTGCCAGCAGCTACAGGGCCCACACTGAAGCTTTCTTT CASSYRAHTEAFF
TRBJ1-1 TRBV6-5 . TGTGCCAGCAGTTATACCAAAACTACTGAAGCTTTCTTT CASSYTKTTEAFF
TRBJ2-7 TRBV4-2 . TGTGCCAGCAGCCCGTACAGGGAACTCTACGAGCAGTACTTC CASSPYRELYEQYF
TRBJ2-7 TRBV28 . TGTGCCAGCAGTCAGTCAGGCTACGAGCAGTACTTC CASSQSGYEQYF
TRBJ2-7 TRBV6-5 TRBD2 TGTGCCAGCAGTTCTTTAGCGGGAGGGCTCTCCTACGAGCAGTACTTC CASSSLAGGLSYEQYF
TRBJ1-4 TRBV9 . TGTGCCAGCAGCGTAGGACAGGAGAACGTTGAAAAACTGTTTTTT CASSVGQENVEKLFF
TRBJ1-5 TRBV4-3 . TGCGCCAGCAGCCAAGATGCCCAGGGAGGGGATCAGCCCCAGCATTTT CASSQDAQGGDQPQHF
TRBJ1-2 TRBV4-1 . TGCGCCAGCAGCCATCCCGCCGGAGGGGTGGACGGCTACACCTTC CASSHPAGGVDGYTF
TRBJ1-2 TRBV30 . TGTGCCTGGAGTATACTCTACAGCACCGTGGGCTATGGCTACACCTTC CAWSILYSTVGYGYTF
TRBJ2-1 TRBV10-3 TRBD2 TGTGCCATCAGTATGGGACTAGCGGGGGACCTTAGCTCCGACAATGAGCAGTTCTTC CAISMGLAGDLSSDNEQFF
TRBJ1-1 TRBV28 TRBD1 TGTGCCAGCAGTTTAGAGACAGGGGCCGATGAAGCTTTCTTT CASSLETGADEAFF
TRBJ2-1 TRBV7-2 . TGTGCCAGCAGCACGGGACACAACTCCTACAATGAGCAGTTCTTC CASSTGHNSYNEQFF
TRBJ1-2 TRBV11-1 . TGTGCCAGCAGGGGGCAGAACTATGGCTACACCTTC CASRGQNYGYTF
TRBJ1-6 TRBV2 . TGTGCCAGCAGTCTTCAAGACAGGAATCGGCCCTATAATTCACCCCTCCACTTT CASSLQDRNRPYNSPLHF
TRBJ1-1 TRBV5-6 TRBD1 TGTGCCAGCAGCCCGTCGACAGGGACTGAAGCTTTCTTT CASSPSTGTEAFF
TRBJ2-3 TRBV7-7 TRBD2 TGTGCTAGCAGCTCGGGACTAGCGAGCACAGATACGCAGTATTTT CASSSGLASTDTQYF
TRBJ1-2 TRBV19 TRBD1 TGTGCCAGTAGTATAGAGCTACAGGGGGCCAACTATGGCTACACCTTC CASSIELQGANYGYTF
TRBJ2-1 TRBV9 TRBD2 TGTGCCAGCAGCGTCGGGACTAGCGGGGGGGTGTTCTTC CASSVGTSGGVFF
TRBJ2-2 TRBV6-1 TRBD1 TGTGCCAGCAGTGGCCGGGACAGGGTTGGCGGGGAGCTGTTTTTT CASSGRDRVGGELFF
TRBJ1-2 TRBV5-1 TRBD1 TGCGCCAGCAGCGCCCCCGGGACAGGAGCTAACTATGGCTACACCTTC CASSAPGTGANYGYTF
TRBJ2-7 TRBV7-9 TRBD1 TGTGCCAGCAGCACCCGGACAGGGGGTTCCTACGAGCAGTACTTC CASSTRTGGSYEQYF
TRBJ2-7 TRBV6-5 TRBD2 TGTGCCAGCAGTTCCTATGGACTAGCGGGAGGTTACGAGCAGTACTTC CASSSYGLAGGYEQYF
TRBJ1-1 TRBV29-1 . TGCAGCGCCATTCTAGGGAGCCGGGGAAGGACTGAAGCTTTCTTT CSAILGSRGRTEAFF
TRBJ1-3 TRBV4-3 . TGCGCCAGCAGCTTACAAGTCCGTGGGCCTGGAAACACCATATATTTT CASSLQVRGPGNTIYF
TRBJ2-3 TRBV30 . TGTGCCTGGGACGTTGGAGGCCAGGATACGCAGTATTTT CAWDVGGQDTQYF
TRBJ1-4 TRBV29-1 TRBD1 TGCAGCGTTGGGGAGGGGACAGGTCCCCAAAAACTGTTTTTT CSVGEGTGPQKLFF
TRBJ2-5 TRBV19 TRBD2 TGTGCCAGCAGGCAAGTGGGACTAGCGGGAGAGACCCAGTACTTC CASRQVGLAGETQYF
TRBJ2-1 TRBV4-3 . TGCGCCAGCAGCCAAGACCCGGACAATGAGCAGTTCTTC CASSQDPDNEQFF
TRBJ2-7 TRBV28 . TGTGCCAGCAGGCCACAGGGCTACGAGCAGTACTTC CASRPQGYEQYF
TRBJ1-4 TRBV6-1 TRBD1 TGTGCCAGCGACAGGGGGGTTGGTGAAAAACTGTTTTTT CASDRGVGEKLFF
TRBJ2-2 TRBV29-1 . TGCAGCGGAGAGATTGGTAGCGCCGGGGAGCTGTTTTTT CSGEIGSAGELFF
TRBJ1-1 TRBV29-1 . TGCAGCGCCTTTGGGCGAATGAACACTGAAGCTTTCTTT CSAFGRMNTEAFF